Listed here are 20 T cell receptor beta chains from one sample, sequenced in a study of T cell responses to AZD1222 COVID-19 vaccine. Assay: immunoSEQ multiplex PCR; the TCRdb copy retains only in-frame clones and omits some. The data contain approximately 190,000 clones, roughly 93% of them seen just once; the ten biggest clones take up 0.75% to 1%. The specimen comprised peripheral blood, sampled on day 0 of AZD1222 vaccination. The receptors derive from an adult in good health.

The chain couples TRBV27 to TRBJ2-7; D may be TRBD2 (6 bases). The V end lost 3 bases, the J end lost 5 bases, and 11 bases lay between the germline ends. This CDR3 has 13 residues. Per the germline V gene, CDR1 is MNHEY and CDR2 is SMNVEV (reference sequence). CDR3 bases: TGTGCCAGCAGTTTCACTAGCATCCACGAGCAGTACTTC. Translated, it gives CASSFTSIHEQYF.

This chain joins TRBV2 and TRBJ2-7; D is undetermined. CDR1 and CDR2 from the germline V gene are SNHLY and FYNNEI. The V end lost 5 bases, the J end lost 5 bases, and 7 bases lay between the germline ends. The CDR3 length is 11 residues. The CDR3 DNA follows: TGTGCCAGCAGTCAGGTCGACGAGCAGTACTTC. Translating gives CASSQVDEQYF.

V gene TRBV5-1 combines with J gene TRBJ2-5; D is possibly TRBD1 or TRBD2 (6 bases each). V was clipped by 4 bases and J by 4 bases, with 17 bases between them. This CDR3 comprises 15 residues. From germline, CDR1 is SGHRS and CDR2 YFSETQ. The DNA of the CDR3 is TGCGCCAGCAGCCCGGAGGGGGGAGCCCGAGAGACCCAGTACTTC. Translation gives CASSPEGGARETQYF.

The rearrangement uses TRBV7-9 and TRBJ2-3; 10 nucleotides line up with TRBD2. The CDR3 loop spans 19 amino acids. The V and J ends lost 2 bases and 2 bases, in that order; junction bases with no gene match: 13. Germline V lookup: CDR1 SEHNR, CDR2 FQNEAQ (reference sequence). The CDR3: CASSLRKTRTSGDTDTQYF. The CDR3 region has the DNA TGTGCCAGCAGCTTACGAAAAACCCGGACTAGCGGAGACACAGATACGCAGTATTTT.

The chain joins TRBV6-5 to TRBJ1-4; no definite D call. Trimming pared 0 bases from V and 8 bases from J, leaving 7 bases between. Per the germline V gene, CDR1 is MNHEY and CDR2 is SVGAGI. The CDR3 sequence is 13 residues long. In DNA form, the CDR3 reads TGTGCCAGCAGTTACTCATCAATAGAAAAACTGTTTTTT. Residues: CASSYSSIEKLFF.

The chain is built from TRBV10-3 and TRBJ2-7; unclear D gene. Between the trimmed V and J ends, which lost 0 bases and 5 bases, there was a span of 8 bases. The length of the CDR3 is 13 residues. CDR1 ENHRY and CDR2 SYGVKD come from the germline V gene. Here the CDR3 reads CAISESKLDEQYF. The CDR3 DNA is TGTGCCATCAGTGAGTCGAAACTTGACGAGCAGTACTTC.

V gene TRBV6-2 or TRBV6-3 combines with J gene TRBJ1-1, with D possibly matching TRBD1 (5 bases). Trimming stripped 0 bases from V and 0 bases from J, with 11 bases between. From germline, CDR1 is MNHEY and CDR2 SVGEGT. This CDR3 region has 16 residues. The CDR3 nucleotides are TGTGCCAGCAGTTACTCGTTCCAGACAGTGAACACTGAAGCTTTCTTT. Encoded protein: CASSYSFQTVNTEAFF.

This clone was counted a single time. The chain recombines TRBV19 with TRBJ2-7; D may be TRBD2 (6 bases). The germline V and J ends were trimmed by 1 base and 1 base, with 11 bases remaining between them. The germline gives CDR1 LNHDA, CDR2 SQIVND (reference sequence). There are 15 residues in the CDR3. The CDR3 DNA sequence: TGTGCCAGTAGTATAGGTACGGGAGTTTCCTACGAGCAGTACTTC. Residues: CASSIGTGVSYEQYF. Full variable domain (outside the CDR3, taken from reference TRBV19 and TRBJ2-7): DGGITQSPKYLFRKEGQNVTLSCEQNLNHDAMYWYRQDPGQGLRLIYYSQIVNDFQKGDIAEGYSVSREKKESFPLTVTSAQKNPTAFYLCASSIGTGVSYEQYFGPGTRLTVT.

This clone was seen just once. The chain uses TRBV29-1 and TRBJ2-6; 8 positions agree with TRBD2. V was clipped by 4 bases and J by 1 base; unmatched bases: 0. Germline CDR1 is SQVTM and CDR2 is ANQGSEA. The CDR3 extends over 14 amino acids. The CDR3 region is CSVAGGSGANVLTF. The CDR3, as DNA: TGCAGCGTTGCGGGGGGGTCTGGGGCCAACGTCCTGACTTTC. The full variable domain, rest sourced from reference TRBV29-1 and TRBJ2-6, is SAVISQKPSRDICQRGTSLTIQCQVDSQVTMMFWYRQQPGQSLTLIATANQGSEATYESGFVIDKFPISRPNLTFSTLTVSNMSPEDSSIYLCSVAGGSGANVLTFGAGSRLTVL.

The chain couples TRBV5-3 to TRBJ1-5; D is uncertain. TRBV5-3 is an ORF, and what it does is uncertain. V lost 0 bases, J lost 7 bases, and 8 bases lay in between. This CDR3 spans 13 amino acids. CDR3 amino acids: CARSLDLQQPQHF. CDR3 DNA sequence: TGTGCCAGAAGCTTGGACCTACAGCAGCCCCAGCATTTT.

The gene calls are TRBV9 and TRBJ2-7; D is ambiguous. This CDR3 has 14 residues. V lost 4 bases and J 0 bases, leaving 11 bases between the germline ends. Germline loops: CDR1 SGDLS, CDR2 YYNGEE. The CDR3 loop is CASSPGRRSYEQYF. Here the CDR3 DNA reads TGTGCCAGCAGCCCCGGACGGCGCTCCTACGAGCAGTACTTC.

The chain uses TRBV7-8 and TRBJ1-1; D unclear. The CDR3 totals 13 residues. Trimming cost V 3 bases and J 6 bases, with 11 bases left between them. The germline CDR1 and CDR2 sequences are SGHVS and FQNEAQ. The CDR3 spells CASSFFGDPEAFF. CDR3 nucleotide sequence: TGTGCCAGCAGCTTTTTCGGGGATCCTGAAGCTTTCTTT.

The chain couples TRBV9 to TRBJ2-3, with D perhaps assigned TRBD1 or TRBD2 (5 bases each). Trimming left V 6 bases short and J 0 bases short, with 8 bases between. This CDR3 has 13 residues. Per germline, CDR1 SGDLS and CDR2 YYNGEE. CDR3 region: CASTGPSTDTQYF. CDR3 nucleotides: TGTGCCAGCACGGGGCCGAGCACAGATACGCAGTATTTT.

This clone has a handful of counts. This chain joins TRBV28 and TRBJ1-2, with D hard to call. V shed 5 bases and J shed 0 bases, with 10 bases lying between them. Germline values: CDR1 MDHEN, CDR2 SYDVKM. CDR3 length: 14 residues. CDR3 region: CASSLATPNYGYTF. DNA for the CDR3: TGTGCCAGCAGTCTCGCCACTCCTAACTATGGCTACACCTTC.

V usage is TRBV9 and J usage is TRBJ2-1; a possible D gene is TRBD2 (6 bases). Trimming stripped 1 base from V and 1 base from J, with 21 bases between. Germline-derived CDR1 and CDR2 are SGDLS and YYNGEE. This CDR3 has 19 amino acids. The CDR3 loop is CASSVRGRGQGGSYNEQFF. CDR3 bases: TGTGCCAGCAGCGTAAGGGGTAGGGGCCAGGGAGGATCCTACAATGAGCAGTTCTTC.

CDR3 in amino acids: CASSQGGATNEKLFF. Written as DNA, the CDR3 is TGTGCCAGCAGCCAAGGGGGAGCAACTAATGAAAAACTGTTTTTT. The V call is TRBV14, the J call TRBJ1-4; D unresolved. V was clipped by 1 base and J by 0 bases, with 6 bases between them. The CDR3 totals 15 residues. Germline CDR1 SGHDN, CDR2 FVKESK.

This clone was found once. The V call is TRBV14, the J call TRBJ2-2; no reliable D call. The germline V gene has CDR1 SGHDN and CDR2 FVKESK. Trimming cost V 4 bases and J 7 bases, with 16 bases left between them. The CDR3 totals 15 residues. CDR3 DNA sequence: TGTGCCAGCAGCCCCTCCCCCACCTCCGTCGGGGAGCTGTTTTTT. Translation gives CASSPSPTSVGELFF. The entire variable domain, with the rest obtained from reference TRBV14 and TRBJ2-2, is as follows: EAGVTQFPSHSVIEKGQTVTLRCDPISGHDNLYWYRRVMGKEIKFLLHFVKESKQDESGMPNNRFLAERTGGTYSTLKVQPAELEDSGVYFCASSPSPTSVGELFFGEGSRLTVL.

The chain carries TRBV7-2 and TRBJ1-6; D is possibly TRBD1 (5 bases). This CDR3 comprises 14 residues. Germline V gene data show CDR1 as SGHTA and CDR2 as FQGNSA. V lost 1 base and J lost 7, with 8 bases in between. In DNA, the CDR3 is TGTGCCAGCAGCTTAGAACAGGTCAATTCACCCCTCCACTTT. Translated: CASSLEQVNSPLHF.

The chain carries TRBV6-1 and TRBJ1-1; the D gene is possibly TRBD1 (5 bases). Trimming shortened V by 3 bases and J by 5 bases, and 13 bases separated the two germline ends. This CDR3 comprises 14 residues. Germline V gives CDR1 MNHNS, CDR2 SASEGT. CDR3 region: CASSDKTWGTEAFF. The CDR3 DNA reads TGTGCCAGCAGTGACAAAACATGGGGGACTGAAGCTTTCTTT.

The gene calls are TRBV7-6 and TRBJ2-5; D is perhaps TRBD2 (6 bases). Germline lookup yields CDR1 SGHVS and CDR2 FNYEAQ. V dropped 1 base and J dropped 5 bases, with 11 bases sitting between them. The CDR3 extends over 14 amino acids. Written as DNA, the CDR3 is TGTGCCAGCAGCTTAGGCGGGGTGGGCGAGACCCAGTACTTC. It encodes CASSLGGVGETQYF. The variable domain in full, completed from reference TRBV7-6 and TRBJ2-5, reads GAGVSQSPRYKVTKRGQDVALRCDPISGHVSLYWYRQALGQGPEFLTYFNYEAQQDKSGLPNDRFSAERPEGSISTLTIQRTEQRDSAMYRCASSLGGVGETQYFGPGTRLLVL.